A selection of T cell receptor beta chains follows, all from one sample in a study of blood T cell repertoires in COVID-19. Libraries were prepared by immunoSEQ multiplex PCR; TCRdb keeps only in-frame clonotypes and omits some of them. Among some 70,000 clones listed, 65% to 85% were seen once. The sequencing input was peripheral blood. Receptors originate from a woman between 45 and 60 years old with acute or convalescent COVID-19. Each CDR3 is given with its conserved first and last residue. The order of the fields is J gene, clone size, D gene, V gene, CDR3 DNA, CDR3 protein. The D gene is left open where the match is weak. The size of a clone is reported for some rows only, either as once, few or many, or as a class for expanded clones.

TRBJ1-3 | . | . | TRBV18 | TGTGCCAGCTCACCACGAGTCCAGGGGTCCCCTGGAAACACCATATATTTT | CASSPRVQGSPGNTIYF
TRBJ2-5 | . | . | TRBV11-3 | TGTGCCAGCAGCTTAGGAGTGCAAGAGACCCAGTACTTC | CASSLGVQETQYF
TRBJ2-7 | . | . | TRBV27 | . | CASSSSRGSSYEQYF
TRBJ2-1 | . | TRBD2 | TRBV29-1 | TGCAGCGTACTAGCGGTCAATGAGCAGTTCTTC | CSVLAVNEQFF
TRBJ2-1 | . | TRBD2 | TRBV5-1 | TGCGCCAGCAGCTTTAGACTAGCGGCTTCCTACAATGAGCAGTTCTTC | CASSFRLAASYNEQFF
TRBJ2-3 | . | TRBD2 | TRBV6-5 | TGTGCCAGCAGTTCCCAGACTAGCGGGATTCTGATTACGCAGTATTTT | CASSSQTSGILITQYF
TRBJ1-2 | . | TRBD1 | TRBV10-1 | TGCGCCAGCAGTGGGGTCGGACAGGGGGCGGAATATGGCTACACCTTC | CASSGVGQGAEYGYTF
TRBJ1-1 | . | . | TRBV6-5 | TGTGCCAGCAGTTACGCTGGGCGGGGTGCAGCTTTCTTT | CASSYAGRGAAFF
TRBJ2-7 | . | . | TRBV7-8 | TGTGCCAGCAGTCTTAAGGGGGGGCCCTACGAGCAGTACTTC | CASSLKGGPYEQYF
TRBJ2-7 | . | TRBD1 | TRBV19 | TGTGCCAGTAAGCCCCGGGCAGGGGGTGTATACGAGCAGTACTTC | CASKPRAGGVYEQYF
TRBJ2-2 | few | TRBD1 | TRBV5-1 | TGCGCCAGCAGCTTGTTGCAGGGGGCTGGCGGGGAGCTGTTTTTT | CASSLLQGAGGELFF
TRBJ2-6 | . | TRBD1 | TRBV18 | TGTGCCAGCTCACTCCCGACAGGGAGCCTCTCTGGGGCCAACGTCCTGACTTTC | CASSLPTGSLSGANVLTF
TRBJ1-4 | once | TRBD1 | TRBV3-1/TRBV3-2 | TGTGCCAGCAGCCAACAGGGGGGAGTTGAAAAACTGTTTTTT | CASSQQGGVEKLFF
TRBJ1-2 | . | . | TRBV6-5 | TGTGCCAGCAGTTACTCGAACGGGGATGGCTACACCTTC | CASSYSNGDGYTF
TRBJ2-1 | . | TRBD2 | TRBV14 | TGTGCCAGCAGCCAAGACGCTAGCGGGTACAATGAGCAGTTCTTC | CASSQDASGYNEQFF
TRBJ1-3 | . | . | TRBV7-9 | TGTGCCAGCAGCAGCCGGACAGAACCTCCCCGGAGCACCATATATTTT | CASSSRTEPPRSTIYF
TRBJ1-1 | once | . | TRBV11-2 | TGTGCCAGCAATCGTGACCCAGGCGGGTTCGCTTTCTTT | CASNRDPGGFAFF
TRBJ2-1 | . | TRBD2 | TRBV19 | TGTGCCAGTAGTATCCTCGGCGGGGGGAGGGATGAGCAGTTCTTC | CASSILGGGRDEQFF
TRBJ2-1 | . | TRBD1 | TRBV7-9 | TGTGCCAGCAGCCACTCGGACAGGGGGAGCTACAATGAGCAGTTCTTC | CASSHSDRGSYNEQFF
TRBJ2-5 | . | . | TRBV18 | TGTGCCAGCTCACCACCGGGGAGTGAGACCCAGTACTTC | CASSPPGSETQYF
TRBJ2-7 | . | TRBD2 | TRBV27 | TGTGCCAGCAAAACGACGGGGGGGGCCGAGCAGTACTTC | CASKTTGGAEQYF
TRBJ2-6 | . | TRBD1 | TRBV13 | TGTGCCAGCAGCTTAAACAGGGGACCTGGGGCCAACGTCTTGACTTTC | CASSLNRGPGANVLTF
TRBJ2-6 | . | . | TRBV5-1 | TGCGCCAGCAGCTTGAACCCAGGGTCTGGGGCCAACGTCCTGACTTTC | CASSLNPGSGANVLTF
TRBJ2-5 | few | . | TRBV5-1 | TGCGCCAGCAGCTTAGAGAGAGCGGACCAAGAGACCCAGTACTTC | CASSLERADQETQYF
TRBJ2-7 | . | . | TRBV11-2 | TGTGCCAGCAGCTTAGGGCACGAGCAGTACTTC | CASSLGHEQYF
TRBJ1-2 | . | . | TRBV7-9 | TGTGCCAGCAGCTTAGAGAATTCTGGGGGGGATGGCTACACCTTC | CASSLENSGGDGYTF
TRBJ1-5 | . | . | TRBV30 | TGTGCCAGTGGACTCAATCAGCCCCAGCATTTT | CASGLNQPQHF
TRBJ2-2 | few | . | TRBV27 | TGTGCCAGCAGTCCTGATGGGGGACACAACACCGGGGAGCTGTTTTTT | CASSPDGGHNTGELFF
TRBJ2-7 | few | . | TRBV7-9 | TGTGCCAGCAGCTCCGGGACTTTCTACGAGCAGTACTTC | CASSSGTFYEQYF
TRBJ1-6 | . | . | TRBV18 | TGTGCCAGCTCATCGACAGACTCACATTCACCCCTCCACTTT | CASSSTDSHSPLHF
TRBJ1-1 | . | TRBD1 | TRBV6-5 | TGTGCCAGCAGTCCCCAGGGGGCCGGAGCTTTCTTT | CASSPQGAGAFF
TRBJ1-2 | . | TRBD1 | TRBV27 | TGTGCCAGCAGTTTTGGGGGCAGGGGGAAGGGTGGCTACACCTTC | CASSFGGRGKGGYTF
TRBJ2-7 | . | . | TRBV18 | TGTGCCAGCTCACCACCGAGGGCAGGGGTTACCTACGAGCAGTACTTC | CASSPPRAGVTYEQYF
TRBJ2-5 | . | TRBD1 | TRBV9 | TGTGCCAGCAGCGTAGGGGGGACAGCCTCCCAAGAGACCCAGTACTTC | CASSVGGTASQETQYF
TRBJ1-2 | . | TRBD1 | TRBV18 | TGTGCCAGCTCACGGGAACTAACGGACAGGGGCTATGGCTACACCTTC | CASSRELTDRGYGYTF
TRBJ2-1 | once | . | TRBV12-5 | TGTGCTAGGCCCAAACTCACCGGGGACAATGAGCAGTTCTTC | CARPKLTGDNEQFF
TRBJ2-2 | . | TRBD1 | TRBV24-1 | TGTGCCACCAGAGGACAGGGGACAGGGTCTACCGGGGAGCTGTTTTTT | CATRGQGTGSTGELFF
TRBJ1-3 | . | . | TRBV5-5 | TGTGCCAGCGGTACGGGGGGTGCTGGAAACACCATATATTTT | CASGTGGAGNTIYF
TRBJ2-1 | few | . | TRBV29-1 | TGCAGCGTTACGTCACTGTACGGTGAGCAGTTCTTC | CSVTSLYGEQFF
TRBJ1-2 | once | . | TRBV19 | TGTGCCAGTAGTATAGCAAAGCAAAGATATGGCTACACCTTC | CASSIAKQRYGYTF
TRBJ2-3 | . | TRBD2 | TRBV4-1 | TGCGCCTCTTCGACTAGCGCGGACACAGATACGCAGTATTTT | CASSTSADTDTQYF
TRBJ1-4 | . | . | TRBV15 | TGTGCCACCAGCAGAGGGGCCAGTGAAAAACTGTTTTTT | CATSRGASEKLFF
TRBJ2-7 | . | TRBD2 | TRBV9 | TGTGCCAGCAGCGTAGAGAGCGGGACTAGCTCCTACGAGCAGTACTTC | CASSVESGTSSYEQYF
TRBJ1-5 | once | TRBD1 | TRBV7-9 | TGTGCCAGCAGCTCGACAGGGGATGCAATTCAGCCCCAGCATTTT | CASSSTGDAIQPQHF
TRBJ2-7 | . | TRBD2 | TRBV28 | TGTGCCAGCAGTTTGGGGACTAGCGGGGCGAGCTCCTACGAGCAGTACTTC | CASSLGTSGASSYEQYF
TRBJ1-5 | . | TRBD1 | TRBV18 | TGTGCCAGCTCACCGGACAGGGGTCAGCCCCAGCATTTT | CASSPDRGQPQHF
TRBJ1-2 | . | . | TRBV3-1/TRBV3-2 | TGTGCCAGCAGCCAAGGGTCAGGCCTTAACTATGGCTACACCTTC | CASSQGSGLNYGYTF
TRBJ2-2 | . | TRBD2 | TRBV2 | TGTGCCAGCAGTGAATGGGTATCCGGGACTAGCGGGACCCTGGCCGGGGAGCTGTTTTTT | CASSEWVSGTSGTLAGELFF
TRBJ2-2 | . | . | TRBV25-1 | TGTGCCAGCAGTGAGGTCGGCCGGGACGGGGAGCTGTTTTTT | CASSEVGRDGELFF
TRBJ2-5 | . | TRBD1 | TRBV18 | TGTGCCAGCTCACCCCGGACAGGGTCGGCGGAGACCCAGTACTTC | CASSPRTGSAETQYF
TRBJ2-1 | . | . | TRBV7-6 | TGTGCCAGCAGCTCAGTCAACCGCGGGCGGTACAATGAGCAGTTCTTC | CASSSVNRGRYNEQFF
TRBJ2-5 | . | TRBD2 | TRBV11-2 | TGTGCCAGCAGCTTAGTGGGTTCCAGGTCGGGAGGGACCCAGTACTTC | CASSLVGSRSGGTQYF
TRBJ1-5 | few | TRBD1 | TRBV7-9 | TGTGCCAGCAGCAACTTGTCCGGGACAGGGAAAAGCAATCAGCCCCAGCATTTT | CASSNLSGTGKSNQPQHF